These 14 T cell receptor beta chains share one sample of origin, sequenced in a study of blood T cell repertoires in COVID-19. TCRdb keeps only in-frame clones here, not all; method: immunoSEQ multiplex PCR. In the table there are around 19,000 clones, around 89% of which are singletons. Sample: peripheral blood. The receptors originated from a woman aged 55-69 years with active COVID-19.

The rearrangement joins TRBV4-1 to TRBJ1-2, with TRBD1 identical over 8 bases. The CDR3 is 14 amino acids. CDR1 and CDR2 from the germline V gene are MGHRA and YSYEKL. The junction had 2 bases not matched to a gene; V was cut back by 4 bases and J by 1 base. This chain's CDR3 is CASSPGQVNYGYTF. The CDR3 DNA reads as TGCGCCAGCAGCCCGGGACAGGTTAACTATGGCTACACCTTC.

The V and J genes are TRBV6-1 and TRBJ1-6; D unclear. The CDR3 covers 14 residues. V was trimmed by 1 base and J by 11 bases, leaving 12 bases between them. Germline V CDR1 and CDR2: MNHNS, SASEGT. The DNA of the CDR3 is TGTGCCAGCAGTGAAGGGGCCCGTCCGGCACCCCTCCACTTT. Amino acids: CASSEGARPAPLHF.

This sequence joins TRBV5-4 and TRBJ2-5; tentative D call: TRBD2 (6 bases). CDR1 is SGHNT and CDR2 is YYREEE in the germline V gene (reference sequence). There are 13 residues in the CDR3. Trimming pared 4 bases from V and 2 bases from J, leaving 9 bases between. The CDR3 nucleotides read TGTGCCAGCAGCCCCGGAGGGCAAGAGACCCAGTACTTC. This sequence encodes CASSPGGQETQYF.

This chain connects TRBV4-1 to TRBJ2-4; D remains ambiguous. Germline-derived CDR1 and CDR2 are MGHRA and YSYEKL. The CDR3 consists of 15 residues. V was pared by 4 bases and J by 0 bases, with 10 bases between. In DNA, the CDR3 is TGCGCCAGCAGCCCTGGAGCCATAGCCAAAAACATTCAGTACTTC. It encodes CASSPGAIAKNIQYF.

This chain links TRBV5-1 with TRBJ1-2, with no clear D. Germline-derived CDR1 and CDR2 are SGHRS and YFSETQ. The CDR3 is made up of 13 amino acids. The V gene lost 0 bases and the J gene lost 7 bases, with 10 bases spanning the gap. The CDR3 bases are TGCGCCAGCAGCTTGGACCCCCGGAGTGGCTACACCTTC. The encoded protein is CASSLDPRSGYTF.

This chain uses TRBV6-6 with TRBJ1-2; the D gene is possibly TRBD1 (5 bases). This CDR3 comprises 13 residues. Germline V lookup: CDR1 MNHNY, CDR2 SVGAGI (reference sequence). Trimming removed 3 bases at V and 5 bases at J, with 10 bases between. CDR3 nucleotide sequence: TGTGCCAGCAGTTATGAGGGGAGGTATGGCTACACCTTC. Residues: CASSYEGRYGYTF.

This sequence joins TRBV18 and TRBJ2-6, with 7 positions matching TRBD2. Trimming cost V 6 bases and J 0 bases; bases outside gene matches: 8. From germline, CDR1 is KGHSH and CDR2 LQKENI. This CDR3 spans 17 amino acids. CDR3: CASSPGGPHSGANVLTF. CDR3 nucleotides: TGTGCCAGCTCCCCGGGAGGACCCCACTCTGGGGCCAACGTCCTGACTTTC.

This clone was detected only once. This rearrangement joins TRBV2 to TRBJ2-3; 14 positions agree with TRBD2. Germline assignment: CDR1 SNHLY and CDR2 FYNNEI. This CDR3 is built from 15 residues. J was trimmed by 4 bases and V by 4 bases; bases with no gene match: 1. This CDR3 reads CASSGGLAGADTQYF. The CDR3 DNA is TGTGCCAGCAGTGGGGGACTAGCGGGGGCAGATACGCAGTATTTT.

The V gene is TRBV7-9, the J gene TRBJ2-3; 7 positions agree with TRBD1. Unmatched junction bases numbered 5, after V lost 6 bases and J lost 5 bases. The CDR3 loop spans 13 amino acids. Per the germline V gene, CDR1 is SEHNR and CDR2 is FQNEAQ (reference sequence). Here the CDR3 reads CASSWDSRDTQYF. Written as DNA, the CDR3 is TGTGCCAGCAGTTGGGACAGTAGAGATACGCAGTATTTT.

This CDR3 reads CASSLQSGTEAFF. In DNA, the CDR3 is TGTGCCAGTAGTCTCCAGTCGGGCACTGAAGCTTTCTTT. The chain employs TRBV19 and TRBJ1-1; no clear D. Trimming took 5 bases from V and 4 from J, leaving 11 bases between them. Germline V gives CDR1 LNHDA, CDR2 SQIVND (reference sequence). This CDR3 region has 13 residues.

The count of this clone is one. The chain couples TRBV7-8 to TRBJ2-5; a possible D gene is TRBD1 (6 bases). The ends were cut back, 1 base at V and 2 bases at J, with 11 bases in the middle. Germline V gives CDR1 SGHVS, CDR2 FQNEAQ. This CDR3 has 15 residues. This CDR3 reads CASSLGGRGQETQYF. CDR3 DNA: TGTGCCAGCAGCTTAGGGGGGCGCGGTCAAGAGACCCAGTACTTC.

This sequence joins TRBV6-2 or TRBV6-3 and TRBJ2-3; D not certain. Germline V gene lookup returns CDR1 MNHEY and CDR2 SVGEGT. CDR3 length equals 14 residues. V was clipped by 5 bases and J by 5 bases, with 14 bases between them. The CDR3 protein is CASSRDDSLDTQYF. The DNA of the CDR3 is TGTGCCAGCAGTCGAGACGACTCTCTAGATACGCAGTATTTT.

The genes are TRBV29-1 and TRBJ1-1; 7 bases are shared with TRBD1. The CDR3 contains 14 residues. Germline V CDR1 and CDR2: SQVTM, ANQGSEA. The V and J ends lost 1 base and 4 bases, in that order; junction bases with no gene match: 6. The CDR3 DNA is TGCAGCGTTGAAGGTAACAGGGGAAGCACTGAAGCTTTCTTT. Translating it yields CSVEGNRGSTEAFF. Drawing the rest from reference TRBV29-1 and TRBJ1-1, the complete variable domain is SAVISQKPSRDICQRGTSLTIQCQVDSQVTMMFWYRQQPGQSLTLIATANQGSEATYESGFVIDKFPISRPNLTFSTLTVSNMSPEDSSIYLCSVEGNRGSTEAFFGQGTRLTVV.

This CDR3 reads CASTLGGNEQFF. In DNA, the CDR3 is TGTGCCAGTACCCTGGGGGGCAATGAGCAGTTCTTC. The rearrangement joins TRBV19 to TRBJ2-1, with D possibly being TRBD2 (6 bases). Germline CDR1 is LNHDA and CDR2 is SQIVND (reference sequence). CDR3 length equals 12 residues. Trimming removed 7 bases at V and 6 bases at J, with 10 bases between. Filled out from reference TRBV19 and TRBJ2-1, the complete variable domain reads DGGITQSPKYLFRKEGQNVTLSCEQNLNHDAMYWYRQDPGQGLRLIYYSQIVNDFQKGDIAEGYSVSREKKESFPLTVTSAQKNPTAFYLCASTLGGNEQFFGPGTRLTVL.